The 22 T cell receptor beta chains given below trace back to one sample, sequenced in a study of cytomegalovirus exposure and HLA in healthy donors. The PCR ran on 60 Vbeta and 13 Jbeta primers. Method: immunoSEQ multiplex PCR; TCRdb's copy keeps in-frame clones and lacks some. Of tens of thousands of clones listed, roughly 78% were seen once; the top ten hold 4% to 5.5%. The sequenced material came from PBMCs. These receptors were collected from a man aged 35 to 55 in good health and CMV-seronegative.

The V gene is TRBV4-1, the J gene TRBJ2-2, with D perhaps TRBD1 (6 bases). V was pared by 2 bases and J by 4 bases, with 8 bases between. CDR3 length: 14 amino acids. Germline V gene data show CDR1 as MGHRA and CDR2 as YSYEKL. In DNA form, the CDR3 reads TGCGCCAGCAGCCAACAGGGGACCACCGGGGAGCTGTTTTTT. Protein product: CASSQQGTTGELFF.

This chain links TRBV7-9 with TRBJ1-1; TRBD1 is a possible D gene (5 bases). V shed 5 bases and J shed 5 bases, with 12 bases lying between them. This CDR3 contains 13 residues. Per the germline V gene, CDR1 is SEHNR and CDR2 is FQNEAQ (reference sequence). CDR3 region: CASSPGGLTEAFF. CDR3 DNA sequence: TGTGCCAGCAGCCCCGGGGGTTTAACTGAAGCTTTCTTT.

The rearrangement joins TRBV13 to TRBJ2-4, with TRBD2 as a possible D gene (6 bases). This CDR3 has 16 amino acids. The germline V gene encodes CDR1 PRHDT and CDR2 FYEKMQ (reference sequence). The ends were cut back, 5 bases at V and 3 bases at J, with 17 bases in the middle. The CDR3 sequence: CASSGSSDNGKNIQYF. CDR3 in DNA: TGTGCCAGCAGCGGATCTAGCGATAACGGCAAAAACATTCAGTACTTC.

V and J are TRBV21-1 and TRBJ2-7; the table's D call, TRBD2, has no DNA check behind it. TRBV21-1 is deemed a pseudogene. The CDR3 loop spans 22 amino acids. CDR3 bases: TGTGCCAGCAGCAGACTTCGCGGGGTAGGTCTGGAACCACGGGAGTTTACCTACGAGCAGTACTTC. Its protein product is CASSRLRGVGLEPREFTYEQYF.

This rearrangement joins TRBV7-6 to TRBJ2-7, with a weak D call TRBD2 (6 bases). CDR3 length: 14 residues. CDR1 SGHVS and CDR2 FNYEAQ come from the germline V gene. V gave up 0 bases and J gave up 2 bases, with 8 bases separating them. CDR3 bases: TGTGCCAGCAGCTTAGCCGCGGGGCCCTACGAGCAGTACTTC. It translates to CASSLAAGPYEQYF.

The rearrangement uses TRBV16 and TRBJ1-1; D might be TRBD1 (6 bases). The V gene's germline CDR1 is KGHSY and CDR2 FQNENV. Between the trimmed V and J ends, which lost 0 bases and 4 bases, there was a span of 9 bases. The CDR3 extends over 14 amino acids. The CDR3, as DNA: TGTGCCAGCAGCCAATCGGCAGGGGCCACTGAAGCTTTCTTT. Translation gives CASSQSAGATEAFF.

This rearrangement joins TRBV15 to TRBJ2-1, with unresolved D. V lost 7 bases to trimming and J lost 6 bases, with 10 bases between them. In germline, CDR1 is LNHNV, CDR2 YYDKDF (reference sequence). The CDR3 has 12 amino acids. CDR3 coding DNA: TGTGCCACCAACCGGCGGTGCAATGAGCAGTTCTTC. This encodes CATNRRCNEQFF.

The chain links TRBV6-4 to TRBJ2-3; 10 nucleotides align to TRBD2. The CDR3 consists of 15 residues. CDR1 and CDR2 (germline): MRHNA, SNTAGT. Trimming at V came to 5 bases and at J to 3 bases, leaving 5 bases not matched to a gene. Written as DNA, the CDR3 is TGTGCCAGCAGTAGACTAGCGGGCGATACAGATACGCAGTATTTT. This sequence encodes CASSRLAGDTDTQYF.

The chain has TRBV28 and TRBJ1-5; 8 nucleotides align to TRBD1. Germline V CDR1 and CDR2: MDHEN, SYDVKM. Trimming cost V 3 bases and J 2 bases; bases outside gene matches: 15. This CDR3 is built from 19 residues. The CDR3 region is CASSFNSGGNEWGNQPQHF. CDR3 DNA sequence: TGTGCCAGCAGTTTTAACTCAGGGGGCAACGAGTGGGGCAATCAGCCCCAGCATTTT.

The chain has TRBV2 and TRBJ2-4, with D maybe TRBD1 (7 bases). The V gene's germline CDR1 is SNHLY and CDR2 FYNNEI. This CDR3 region has 16 residues. V was trimmed by 6 bases and J by 6 bases, leaving 21 bases between them. Here the CDR3 reads CASRGWSQGGLNIQYF. CDR3 DNA sequence: TGTGCCAGCAGGGGGTGGTCCCAGGGGGGATTAAACATTCAGTACTTC.

This clone was counted between two and nine times. This chain links TRBV5-1 with TRBJ2-7; 7 bases align to TRBD1. The germline gives CDR1 SGHRS, CDR2 YFSETQ. V shed 3 bases and J 0 bases; nucleotides not matched to a gene: 6. The CDR3 consists of 15 residues. The CDR3 bases are TGCGCCAGCAGCTGGAAGGGACAGAGCTCCTACGAGCAGTACTTC. The encoded protein is CASSWKGQSSYEQYF.

The chain uses TRBV27 and TRBJ2-1; TRBD2 agrees at 7 bases. V gave up 3 bases and J gave up 4 bases; unmatched junction bases: 3. This CDR3 has 14 residues. Germline CDR1 is MNHEY and CDR2 is SMNVEV (reference sequence). CDR3 amino acids: CASSLWGGYNEQFF. The CDR3 nucleotides are TGTGCCAGCAGTTTGTGGGGGGGATACAATGAGCAGTTCTTC.

The rearrangement links TRBV25-1 to TRBJ1-3; D is undetermined. Trimming removed 1 base at V and 0 bases at J, with 10 bases between. This CDR3 has 16 residues. In germline, CDR1 is MGHDK, CDR2 SYGVNS. The CDR3 bases are TGTGCCAGCAGTGAATTTAGGGAGCGCTCTGGAAACACCATATATTTT. This sequence encodes CASSEFRERSGNTIYF.

This rearrangement joins TRBV28 to TRBJ2-7; possibly TRBD1 for D (6 bases). Between the trimmed V and J ends, which lost 6 bases and 3 bases, there was a span of 12 bases. Germline assignment: CDR1 MDHEN and CDR2 SYDVKM. The length of the CDR3 is 13 residues. This chain's CDR3 is CASRGTGSYEQYF. The DNA for the CDR3 is TGTGCCAGCAGAGGCACAGGGAGCTACGAGCAGTACTTC.

The gene calls are TRBV11-2 and TRBJ2-5; 13 bases are shared with TRBD2. The germline gives CDR1 SGHAT, CDR2 FQNNGV. The CDR3 extends over 15 amino acids. V was pared by 1 base and J by 4 bases, with 0 bases of the junction left unmatched. CDR3 residues: CASSLGTSGRETQYF. The CDR3, as DNA: TGTGCCAGCAGCTTAGGGACTAGCGGGAGAGAGACCCAGTACTTC. Based on the CDR3 plus reference TRBV11-2 and TRBJ2-5, the full variable domain is EAGVAQSPRYKIIEKRQSVAFWCNPISGHATLYWYQQILGQGPKLLIQFQNNGVVDDSQLPKDRFSAERLKGVDSTLKIQPAKLEDSAVYLCASSLGTSGRETQYFGPGTRLLVL.

J is TRBJ2-2 and V is TRBV2, with D tentatively TRBD2 (5 bases). The V end was cut by 2 bases, the J end by 6 bases, with 13 bases between. CDR3 length: 15 residues. Germline V gene sequence: CDR1 SNHLY, CDR2 FYNNEI. The CDR3 loop reads CASSESVGRAGELFF. The CDR3 region has the DNA TGTGCCAGCAGTGAATCTGTAGGGCGGGCCGGGGAGCTGTTTTTT.

This clone was seen just once. This chain uses TRBV27 with TRBJ1-2, with 7 bases identical to TRBD1. This CDR3 comprises 15 residues. J gave up 6 bases and V 5 bases, and 12 bases lay outside the gene matches. From germline, CDR1 is MNHEY and CDR2 SMNVEV (reference sequence). This CDR3 is CASSPVTGDVNGYTF. As DNA, the CDR3 is TGTGCCAGCAGTCCTGTAACAGGGGACGTTAATGGCTACACCTTC.

The table lists this clone with a count of one. The V and J genes are TRBV18 and TRBJ1-1; TRBD1 aligns across 7 bases. The V segment lost 1 base and the J segment 5 bases; nucleotides outside the gene matches: 7. CDR1 is KGHSH, CDR2 LQKENI, per germline. The CDR3 has 15 residues. CDR3 in DNA: TGTGCCAGCTCACCACGGCAGGGGGATGAAACTGAAGCTTTCTTT. The encoded protein is CASSPRQGDETEAFF.

The chain employs TRBV5-6 and TRBJ1-2; possible D gene TRBD1, 5 bases. V was clipped by 2 bases and J by 1 base, with 6 bases between them. Germline V gene data show CDR1 as SGHDT and CDR2 as YYEEEE. This CDR3 comprises 13 residues. The CDR3, as DNA: TGTGCCAGCAGCTTCCAGGGTAACTATGGCTACACCTTC. It specifies CASSFQGNYGYTF.

This clone was seen only a few times. The gene calls are TRBV18 and TRBJ1-1, with TRBD1 matching over 9 bases. CDR1 is KGHSH and CDR2 is LQKENI in the germline V gene. Trimming at V came to 3 bases and at J to 6 bases, leaving 5 bases not matched to a gene. The CDR3 sequence is 14 residues long. CDR3 coding DNA: TGTGCCAGCTCACCCGGGACAGGGTTCCCTGAAGCTTTCTTT. It translates to CASSPGTGFPEAFF.

V and J are TRBV30 and TRBJ2-1; D remains ambiguous. V lost 0 bases and J lost 4, with 13 bases in between. This CDR3 spans 15 amino acids. Germline V gene data show CDR1 as GTSNPN and CDR2 as SVGIG (reference sequence). The CDR3 loop is CAWSVQMGRYNEQFF. CDR3 in DNA: TGTGCCTGGAGTGTACAGATGGGTCGGTACAATGAGCAGTTCTTC. Combining the CDR3 with reference TRBV30 and TRBJ2-1 gives the whole variable domain SQTIHQWPATLVQPVGSPLSLECTVEGTSNPNLYWYRQAAGRGLQLLFYSVGIGQISSEVPQNLSASRPQDRQFILSSKKLLLSDSGFYLCAWSVQMGRYNEQFFGPGTRLTVL.

The table lists this clone with a few counts. V is TRBV10-1 and J is TRBJ2-1; D gene ambiguous. This CDR3 is built from 15 residues. Between the trimmed V and J ends, which lost 0 bases and 7 bases, there was a span of 13 bases. Germline V gives CDR1 WNHNN, CDR2 SYGVQD (reference sequence). CDR3: CASSESQGIRNEQFF. The CDR3 DNA follows: TGCGCCAGCAGTGAGTCGCAAGGAATCAGGAATGAGCAGTTCTTC.